This TCR beta chain came from a study of T cells in tuberculosis. Assay: immunoSEQ multiplex PCR; the TCRdb copy retains only in-frame clones and omits some. Seen here are 30,000 to 35,000 clones, roughly nine tenths observed once, and the top ten hold about 2.2%. General study points: Smaller alpha distances in active tuberculosis partly reflected shorter CDR3-alpha lengths. Active tuberculosis cases were adults; controls were adolescents.

As to this clone: Its target is not known.

V was cut by 4 bases and J by 2 bases, with 9 bases left in between. The germline V gene encodes CDR1 SGDLS and CDR2 YYNGEE. The CDR3 is made up of 13 amino acids. The rearrangement joins TRBV9 to TRBJ1-1; no clear D gene. The sample comprised PBMCs. This TCR derives from a donor aged 5 to 30 with latent tuberculosis or without tuberculosis infection. CDR3 residues: CASSPTLNTEAFF. The CDR3, as DNA: TGTGCCAGCAGCCCCACCCTAAACACTGAAGCTTTCTTT.